This T cell receptor beta chain comes out of a study of T cell responses to AZD1222 COVID-19 vaccine. As to this clone: No antigen is known for it.

TCRdb keeps only in-frame clones here, not all; method: immunoSEQ multiplex PCR. The repertoire holds 110,000 or so clones, with approximately 89% as singletons. Study conclusions and caveats: Recipients of AZD1222 seropositive at baseline numbered only 5 or 6. Clonal diversity was possibly underestimated; the donors were predominantly white British and more often female. Spike-wide coverage was observed for vaccine-associated CD4 TCRs, with dominant responses at 160-218 and 743-854. The breadth and depth of Spike-specific TCRs increased once two AZD1222 doses had been given.

The source material was peripheral blood, sampled on day 0 of MenACWY control vaccination. The sequence came from an adult in good health.

The CDR3 reads CATQGTGTALHF. The CDR3 nucleotides are TGTGCCACTCAAGGGACAGGGACAGCCCTCCACTTT. The J gene is TRBJ1-6, the V gene TRBV19, with 9 bases lining up with TRBD1. The CDR3 runs to 12 residues. Looked up from germline, CDR1 is LNHDA and CDR2 is SQIVND (reference sequence). V dropped 10 bases and J dropped 14; count of bases not matched to a gene: 9.